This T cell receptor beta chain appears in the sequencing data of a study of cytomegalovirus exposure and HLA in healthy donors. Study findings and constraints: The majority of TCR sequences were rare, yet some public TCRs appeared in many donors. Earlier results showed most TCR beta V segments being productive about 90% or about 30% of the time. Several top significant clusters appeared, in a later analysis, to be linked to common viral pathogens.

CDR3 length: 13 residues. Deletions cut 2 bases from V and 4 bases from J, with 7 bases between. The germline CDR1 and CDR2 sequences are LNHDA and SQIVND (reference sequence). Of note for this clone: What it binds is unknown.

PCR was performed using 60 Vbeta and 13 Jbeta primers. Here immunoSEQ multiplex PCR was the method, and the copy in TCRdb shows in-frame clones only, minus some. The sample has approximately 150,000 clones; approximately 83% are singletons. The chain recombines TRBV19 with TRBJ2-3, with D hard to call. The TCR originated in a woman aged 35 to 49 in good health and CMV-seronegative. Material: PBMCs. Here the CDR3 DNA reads TGTGCCAGTAGTATAACTTCCTCAGATACGCAGTATTTT. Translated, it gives CASSITSSDTQYF.